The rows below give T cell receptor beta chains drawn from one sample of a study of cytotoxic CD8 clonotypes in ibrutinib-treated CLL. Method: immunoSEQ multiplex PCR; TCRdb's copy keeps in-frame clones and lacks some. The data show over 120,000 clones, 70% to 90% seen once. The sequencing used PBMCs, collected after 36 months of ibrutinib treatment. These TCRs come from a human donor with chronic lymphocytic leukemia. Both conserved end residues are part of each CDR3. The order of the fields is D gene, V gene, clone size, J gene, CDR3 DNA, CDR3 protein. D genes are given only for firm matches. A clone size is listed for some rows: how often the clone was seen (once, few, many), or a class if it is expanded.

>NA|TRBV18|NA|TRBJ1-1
TGTGCCAGCTCCCGGGGACGGGGGAACACTGAAGCTTTCTTT
CASSRGRGNTEAFF
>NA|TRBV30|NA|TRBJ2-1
TGTGCCTGGACCAGGAACTGGGTATTGGATGAGCAGTTCTTC
CAWTRNWVLDEQFF
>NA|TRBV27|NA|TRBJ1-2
TGTGCCAGCAGTCCCGGGACCCAGCCCCTTGGCTACACCTTC
CASSPGTQPLGYTF
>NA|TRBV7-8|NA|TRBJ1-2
TGTGCCAGCAGCCTCGGGACGGACTATGGCTACACCTTC
CASSLGTDYGYTF
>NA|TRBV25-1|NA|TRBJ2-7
TGTGCCAGCAGTCAAGGGGGAGGGGCGCGGGGGCAGTACTTC
CASSQGGGARGQYF
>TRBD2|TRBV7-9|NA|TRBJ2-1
TGTGCCAGCAGCCTCCTAGCGGGAAACAATGAGCAGTTCTTC
CASSLLAGNNEQFF
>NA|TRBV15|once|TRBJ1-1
TGTGCCACCAGCAGAGAGTATCAAAGGGTGGTTGAAGCTTTCTTT
CATSREYQRVVEAFF
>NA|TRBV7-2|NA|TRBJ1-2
TGTGCCAGCAGCTTAGTGGGTGGGCCCGGGACGGCAAACTATGGCTACACCTTC
CASSLVGGPGTANYGYTF
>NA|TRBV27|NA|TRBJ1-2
TGTGCCAGCAGGGGGAGGGTTAACTATGGCTACACCTTC
CASRGRVNYGYTF
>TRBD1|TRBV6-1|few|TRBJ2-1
TGTGCCAGCAGGTCCCGGGACAGGGACAATGAGCAGTTCTTC
CASRSRDRDNEQFF
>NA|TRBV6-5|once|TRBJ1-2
TGTGCCAGCAGCCCACAGGGCCATGGCTACACCTTC
CASSPQGHGYTF
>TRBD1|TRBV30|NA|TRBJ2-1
TGTGCCTGGAGTAGGGTCAGGGTCTTTCCCAGGGGGTACAATGAGCAGTTCTTC
CAWSRVRVFPRGYNEQFF
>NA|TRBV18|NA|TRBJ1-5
TGTGCCAGCTCACTGATCGCCCGGAATCAGCCCCAGCATTTT
CASSLIARNQPQHF
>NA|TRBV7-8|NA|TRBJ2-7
TGTGCCAGCAGCCCGGTGGGGCCGAGCCTATACGAGCAGTACTTC
CASSPVGPSLYEQYF
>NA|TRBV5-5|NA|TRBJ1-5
TGTGCCAGCAGCTTGGAGGATCGAGGGTTTCGGAATCAGCCCCAGCATTTT
CASSLEDRGFRNQPQHF
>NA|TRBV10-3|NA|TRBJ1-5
TGTGCCAGCGGGATCGGGAGCAATCAGCCCCAGCATTTT
CASGIGSNQPQHF
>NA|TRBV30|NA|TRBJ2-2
TGTGCCCCCAGAGGGGGGGTTAACACCGGGGAGCTGTTTTTT
CAPRGGVNTGELFF
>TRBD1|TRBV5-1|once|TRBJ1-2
TGCGCCAGCAGCTTGGCCGGGGACAGGGGGTCTGTTGGCTACACCTTC
CASSLAGDRGSVGYTF
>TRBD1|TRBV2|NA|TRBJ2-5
TGTGCCAGCAGGGTTCGAACAGGGGGCGAAGAGACCCAGTACTTC
CASRVRTGGEETQYF